A selection of T cell receptor beta chains follows, all from one sample in a study of T cell responses to AZD1222 COVID-19 vaccine. Some clones are missing from TCRdb's copy, which holds only in-frame ones; the method was immunoSEQ multiplex PCR. The sample has 150,000 to 180,000 clones, about 92% seen once. The specimen was peripheral blood, collected on day 0 of AZD1222 vaccination. The receptors shown here come from an adult in good health. Both conserved end residues are part of each CDR3.

CDR3 protein	V gene	J gene
CASSLGGAGAELFF	TRBV11-2	TRBJ1-4
CATLGGGPDTQYF	TRBV6-5	TRBJ2-3
CASSLWGDTSYEQYF	TRBV28	TRBJ2-7
CATSRAGNRGKDGYTF	TRBV15	TRBJ1-2
CASSMGVSYGYTF	TRBV19	TRBJ1-2
CASSLKGALFTEAFF	TRBV7-9	TRBJ1-1
CASSLGQTNYGYTF	TRBV7-8	TRBJ1-2
CASIDRGRGQPQHF	TRBV19	TRBJ1-5
CASSPSDRTQPQHF	TRBV5-1	TRBJ1-5
CASSQDRGDNTEAFF	TRBV4-1	TRBJ1-1
CASSPRLAGGGEQFF	TRBV5-6	TRBJ2-1
CASSLAGQGQREKLFF	TRBV27	TRBJ1-4
CASLVYKGGSEAFF	TRBV18	TRBJ1-1
CASSPSTGGLGQPQHF	TRBV28	TRBJ1-5
CASSALGGNNEKLFF	TRBV4-3	TRBJ1-4
CSVASDYSNQPQHF	TRBV29-1	TRBJ1-5
CASSRSQYNEQFF	TRBV7-2	TRBJ2-1
CASSQGRARGHYGYTF	TRBV3-1/TRBV3-2	TRBJ1-2
CASSLYRDTGGSGANVLTF	TRBV7-9	TRBJ2-6
CAITLDRAHGYTF	TRBV10-3	TRBJ1-2
CASSLVGGAGTGELFF	TRBV11-3	TRBJ2-2
CASSLSNYGYTF	TRBV18	TRBJ1-2
CASSLRTGGEAETQYF	TRBV4-1	TRBJ2-5
CASSSPGQSYEQYF	TRBV6-5	TRBJ2-7
CASSLPGTANTEAFF	TRBV5-4	TRBJ1-1
CASSPGNRGDTQYF	TRBV4-2	TRBJ2-3
CATSRENQTPGPYGYTF	TRBV15	TRBJ1-2
CASTPLTQEEPQHF	TRBV19	TRBJ1-5
CAPRGETQYF	TRBV10-3	TRBJ2-5
CASSQDRGRNTEAFF	TRBV4-3	TRBJ1-1
CASNRRRTGSGANVLTF	TRBV5-6	TRBJ2-6
CAISPSRDQNEQFF	TRBV10-3	TRBJ2-1
CASSSPGTREAFF	TRBV28	TRBJ1-1
CASTGTGGNNSPLHF	TRBV7-8	TRBJ1-6
CASSQDLTGDNSPLHF	TRBV4-1	TRBJ1-6
CSVRQQAYNEQFF	TRBV29-1	TRBJ2-1
CASSQDGRGGAREQFF	TRBV3-1/TRBV3-2	TRBJ2-1
CASRAPMTGGEGGYTF	TRBV25-1	TRBJ1-2
CASSQALAGDTQYF	TRBV4-1	TRBJ2-3
CASSPTGGHQPQHF	TRBV27	TRBJ1-5
CASSIARQGIYGYTF	TRBV19	TRBJ1-2
CSVGQGANNEQFF	TRBV29-1	TRBJ2-1
CASSFPGVEQYF	TRBV7-9	TRBJ2-7
CASSIALLGQLDGYTF	TRBV19	TRBJ1-2
CATQGPINSPLHF	TRBV12-3/TRBV12-4	TRBJ1-6
CASSIRSAISNQPQHF	TRBV19	TRBJ1-5
CASSYLSSYNEQFF	TRBV28	TRBJ2-1
CASSLNLQETQYF	TRBV18	TRBJ2-5
CAWTRGGVDEQYF	TRBV30	TRBJ2-7
CASSQDLKTEAFF	TRBV4-3	TRBJ1-1
CASSPEGSYNEQFF	TRBV9	TRBJ2-1